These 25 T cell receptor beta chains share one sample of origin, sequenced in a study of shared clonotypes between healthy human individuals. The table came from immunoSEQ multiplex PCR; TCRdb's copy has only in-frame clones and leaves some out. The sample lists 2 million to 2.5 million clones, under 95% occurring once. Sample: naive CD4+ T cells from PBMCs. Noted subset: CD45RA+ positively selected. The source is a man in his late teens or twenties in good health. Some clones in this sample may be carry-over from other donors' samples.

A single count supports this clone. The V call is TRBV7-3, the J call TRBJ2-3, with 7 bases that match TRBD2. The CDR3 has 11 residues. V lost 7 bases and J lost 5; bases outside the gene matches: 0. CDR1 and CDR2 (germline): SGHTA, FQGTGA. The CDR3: CASTGGDTQYF. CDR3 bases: TGTGCCAGCACGGGGGGAGATACGCAGTATTTT.

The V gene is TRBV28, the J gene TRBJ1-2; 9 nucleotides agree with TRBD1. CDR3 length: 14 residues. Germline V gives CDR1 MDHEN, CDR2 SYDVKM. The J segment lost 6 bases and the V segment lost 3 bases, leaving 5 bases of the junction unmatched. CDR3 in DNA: TGTGCCAGCAGTTTTAAAGGACAGGGGAATGGCTACACCTTC. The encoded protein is CASSFKGQGNGYTF.

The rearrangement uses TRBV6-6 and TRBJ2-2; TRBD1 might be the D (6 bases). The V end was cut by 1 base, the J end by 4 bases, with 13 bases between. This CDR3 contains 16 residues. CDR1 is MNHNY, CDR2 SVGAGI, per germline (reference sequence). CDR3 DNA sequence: TGTGCCAGCAGTTACTTCTCCCCAGGGGTCACCGGGGAGCTGTTTTTT. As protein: CASSYFSPGVTGELFF.

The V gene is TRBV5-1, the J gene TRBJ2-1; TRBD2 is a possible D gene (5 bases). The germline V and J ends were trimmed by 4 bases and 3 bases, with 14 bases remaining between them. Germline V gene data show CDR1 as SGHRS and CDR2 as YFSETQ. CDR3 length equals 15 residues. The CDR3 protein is CASSQRLSNYNEQFF. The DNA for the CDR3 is TGCGCCAGCAGCCAGCGGCTTTCTAACTACAATGAGCAGTTCTTC.

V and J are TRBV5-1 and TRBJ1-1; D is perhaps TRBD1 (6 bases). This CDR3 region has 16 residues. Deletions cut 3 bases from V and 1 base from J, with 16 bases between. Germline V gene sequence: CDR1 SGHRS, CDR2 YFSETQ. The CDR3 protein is CASSYGQPRENTEAFF. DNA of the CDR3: TGCGCCAGCAGCTACGGACAGCCTAGGGAGAACACTGAAGCTTTCTTT. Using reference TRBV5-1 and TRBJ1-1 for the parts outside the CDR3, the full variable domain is KAGVTQTPRYLIKTRGQQVTLSCSPISGHRSVSWYQQTPGQGLQFLFEYFSETQRNKGNFPGRFSGRQFSNSRSEMNVSTLELGDSALYLCASSYGQPRENTEAFFGQGTRLTVV.

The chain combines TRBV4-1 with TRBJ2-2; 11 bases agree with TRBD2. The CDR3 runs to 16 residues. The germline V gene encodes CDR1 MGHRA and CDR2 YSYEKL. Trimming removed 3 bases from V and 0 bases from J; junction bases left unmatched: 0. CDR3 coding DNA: TGCGCCAGCAGCCAGACTAGCGGGGCGAACACCGGGGAGCTGTTTTTT. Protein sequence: CASSQTSGANTGELFF.

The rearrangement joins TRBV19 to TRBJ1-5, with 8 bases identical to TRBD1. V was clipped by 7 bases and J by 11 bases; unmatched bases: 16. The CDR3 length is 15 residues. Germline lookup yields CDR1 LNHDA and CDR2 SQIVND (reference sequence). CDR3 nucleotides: TGTGCCAGTATCGGGACAGGTTTGGGGTCTGGGGCCCAGCATTTT. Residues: CASIGTGLGSGAQHF.

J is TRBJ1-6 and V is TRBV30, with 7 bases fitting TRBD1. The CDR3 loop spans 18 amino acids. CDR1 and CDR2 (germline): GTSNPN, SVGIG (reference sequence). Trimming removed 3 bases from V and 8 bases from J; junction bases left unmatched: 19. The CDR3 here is CAWSVVLYSGQLDSPLHF. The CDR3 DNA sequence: TGTGCCTGGAGCGTCGTACTTTATTCGGGACAGTTGGATTCACCCCTCCACTTT.

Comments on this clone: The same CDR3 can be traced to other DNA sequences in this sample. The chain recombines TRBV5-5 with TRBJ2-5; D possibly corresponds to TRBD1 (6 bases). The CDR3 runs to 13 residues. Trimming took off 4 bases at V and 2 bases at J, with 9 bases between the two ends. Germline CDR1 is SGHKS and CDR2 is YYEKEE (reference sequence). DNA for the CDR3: TGTGCCAGCAGCCCGGACAGTCAAGAGACCCAGTACTTC. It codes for CASSPDSQETQYF.

This CDR3 reads CASSEALAGVREQYF. DNA of the CDR3: TGTGCCAGCAGTGAAGCGCTAGCGGGAGTACGCGAGCAGTACTTC. The chain couples TRBV6-1 to TRBJ2-7, with 10 bases matching TRBD2. The CDR3 sequence is 15 residues long. Losses at the gene ends were 0 bases for V and 6 bases for J; bases not matched to a gene: 5. Germline V gene sequence: CDR1 MNHNS, CDR2 SASEGT.

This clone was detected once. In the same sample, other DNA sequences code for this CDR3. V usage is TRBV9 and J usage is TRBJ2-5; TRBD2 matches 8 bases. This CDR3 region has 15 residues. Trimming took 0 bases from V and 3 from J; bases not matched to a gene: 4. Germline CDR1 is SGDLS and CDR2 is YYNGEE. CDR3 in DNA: TGTGCCAGCAGCGTAGGTTCGGGAGGGGAAGAGACCCAGTACTTC. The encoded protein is CASSVGSGGEETQYF.

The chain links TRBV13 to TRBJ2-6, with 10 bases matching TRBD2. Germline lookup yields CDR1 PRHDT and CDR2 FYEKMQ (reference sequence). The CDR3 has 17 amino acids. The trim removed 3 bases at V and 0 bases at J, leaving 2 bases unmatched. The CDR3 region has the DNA TGTGCCAGCAGCTTTAGCGGGAGGATCTCTGGGGCCAACGTCCTGACTTTC. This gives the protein CASSFSGRISGANVLTF.

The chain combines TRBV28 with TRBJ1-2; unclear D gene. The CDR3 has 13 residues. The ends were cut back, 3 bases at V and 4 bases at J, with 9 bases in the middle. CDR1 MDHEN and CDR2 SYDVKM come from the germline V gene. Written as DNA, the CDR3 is TGTGCCAGCAGTTTTGGTGGAAGCTATGGCTACACCTTC. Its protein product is CASSFGGSYGYTF.

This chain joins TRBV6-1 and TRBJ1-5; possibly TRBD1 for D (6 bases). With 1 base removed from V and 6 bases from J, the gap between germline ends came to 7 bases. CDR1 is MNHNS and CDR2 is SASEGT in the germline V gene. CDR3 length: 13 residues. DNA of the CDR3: TGTGCCAGCAGTGAAGGGACAGCTCAGCCCCAGCATTTT. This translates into CASSEGTAQPQHF.

Written as DNA, the CDR3 is TGTGCCAGCAGTCGACAGACCTACGAGCAGTACTTC. Amino acid sequence: CASSRQTYEQYF. The rearrangement joins TRBV28 to TRBJ2-7; TRBD1 is a possible D gene (5 bases). Germline loops: CDR1 MDHEN, CDR2 SYDVKM. CDR3 length equals 12 residues. Deletions cut 5 bases from V and 2 bases from J, with 7 bases between.

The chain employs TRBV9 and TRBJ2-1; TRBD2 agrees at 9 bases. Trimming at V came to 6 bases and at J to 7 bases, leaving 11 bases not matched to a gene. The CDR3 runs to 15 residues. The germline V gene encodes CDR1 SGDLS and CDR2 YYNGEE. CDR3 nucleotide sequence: TGTGCCAGCACGCTAGCGGGGATTCCGGGGAATGAGCAGTTCTTC. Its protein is CASTLAGIPGNEQFF.

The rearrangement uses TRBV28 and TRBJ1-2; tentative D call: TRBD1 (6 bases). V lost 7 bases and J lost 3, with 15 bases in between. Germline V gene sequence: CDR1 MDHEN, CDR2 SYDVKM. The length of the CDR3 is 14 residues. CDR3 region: CASNSRGRDYGYTF. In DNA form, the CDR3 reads TGTGCCAGCAATTCCCGGGGGCGCGACTATGGCTACACCTTC.

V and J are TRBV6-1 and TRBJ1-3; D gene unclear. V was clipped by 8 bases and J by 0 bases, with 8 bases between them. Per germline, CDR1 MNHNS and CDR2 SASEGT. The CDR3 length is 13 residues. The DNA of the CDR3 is TGTGCCAGCGGCGAAAGCTCTGGAAACACCATATATTTT. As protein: CASGESSGNTIYF.

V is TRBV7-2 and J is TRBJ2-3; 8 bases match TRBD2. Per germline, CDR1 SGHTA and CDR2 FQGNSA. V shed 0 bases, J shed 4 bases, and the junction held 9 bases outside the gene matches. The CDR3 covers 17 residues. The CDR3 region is CASSLASVAGTPDTQYF. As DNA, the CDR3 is TGTGCCAGCAGCTTAGCGTCGGTAGCGGGAACGCCAGATACGCAGTATTTT. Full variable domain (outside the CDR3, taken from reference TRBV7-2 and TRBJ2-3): GAGVSQSPSNKVTEKGKDVELRCDPISGHTALYWYRQSLGQGLEFLIYFQGNSAPDKSGLPSDRFSAERTGGSVSTLTIQRTQQEDSAVYLCASSLASVAGTPDTQYFGPGTRLTVL.

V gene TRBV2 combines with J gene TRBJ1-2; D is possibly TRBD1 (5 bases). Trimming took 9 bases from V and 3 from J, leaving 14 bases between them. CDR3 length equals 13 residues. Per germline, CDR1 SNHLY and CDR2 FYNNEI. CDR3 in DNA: TGTGCCAGGATATCCCTGGGGGACTATGGCTACACCTTC. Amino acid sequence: CARISLGDYGYTF. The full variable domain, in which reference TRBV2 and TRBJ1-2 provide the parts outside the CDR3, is EPEVTQTPSHQVTQMGQEVILRCVPISNHLYFYWYRQILGQKVEFLVSFYNNEISEKSEIFDDQFSVERPDGSNFTLKIRSTKLEDSAMYFCARISLGDYGYTFGSGTRLTVV.

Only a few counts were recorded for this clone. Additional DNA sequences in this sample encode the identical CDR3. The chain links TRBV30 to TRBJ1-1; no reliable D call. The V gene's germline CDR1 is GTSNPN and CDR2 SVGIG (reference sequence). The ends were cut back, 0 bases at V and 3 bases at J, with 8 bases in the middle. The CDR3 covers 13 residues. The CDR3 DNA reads TGTGCCTGGAGTGTGGGGTGGGACACTGAAGCTTTCTTT. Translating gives CAWSVGWDTEAFF.

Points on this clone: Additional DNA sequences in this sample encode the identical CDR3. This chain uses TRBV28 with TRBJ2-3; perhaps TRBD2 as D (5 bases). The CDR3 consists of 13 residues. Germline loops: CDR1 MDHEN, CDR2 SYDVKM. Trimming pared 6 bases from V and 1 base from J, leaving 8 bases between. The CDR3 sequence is CASSLGGTDTQYF. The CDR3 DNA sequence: TGTGCCAGCAGCCTCGGGGGCACAGATACGCAGTATTTT.

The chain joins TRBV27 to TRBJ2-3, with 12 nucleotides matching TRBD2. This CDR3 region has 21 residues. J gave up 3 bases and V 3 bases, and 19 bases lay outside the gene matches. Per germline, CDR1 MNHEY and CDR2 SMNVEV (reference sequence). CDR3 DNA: TGTGCCAGCAGTTTTCGGAGGCCTCCGGCTAGCGGGAGGGCCGGGACAGATACGCAGTATTTT. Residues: CASSFRRPPASGRAGTDTQYF.

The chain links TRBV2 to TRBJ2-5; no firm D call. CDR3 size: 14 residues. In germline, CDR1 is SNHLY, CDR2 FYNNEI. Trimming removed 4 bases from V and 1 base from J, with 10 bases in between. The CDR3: CASSAHLAQETQYF. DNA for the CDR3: TGTGCCAGCAGTGCCCACTTAGCCCAAGAGACCCAGTACTTC.

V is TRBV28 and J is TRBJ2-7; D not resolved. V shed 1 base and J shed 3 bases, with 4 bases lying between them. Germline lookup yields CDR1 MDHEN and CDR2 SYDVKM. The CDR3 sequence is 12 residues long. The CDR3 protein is CASSLFYYEQYF. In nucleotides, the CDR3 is TGTGCCAGCAGTTTATTTTACTACGAGCAGTACTTC.